The 12 T cell receptor beta chains below were found in one sample sequenced in a study of blood T cells in healthy people across ages. Together with a sample-barcoded 5' primer, a J-beta primer mix was included in a second PCR lasting roughly 7 to 11 cycles. A single record per CDR3 protein comes from TCRdb applying MiXCR to the 5' RACE reads. The sample holds around 800,000 distinct CDR3 sequences, 53% seen once. The material sequenced was blood. All receptors derive from an elderly man in good health.

This sequence joins TRBV3-1 and TRBJ1-5, with D tentatively TRBD1 (5 bases). This CDR3 has 16 residues. In germline, CDR1 is LGHDT, CDR2 YNNKEL (reference sequence). Trimming cost V 4 bases and J 7 bases, with 20 bases left between them. CDR3 sequence reads: CASSPWDGREGQPQHF. In nucleotides, the CDR3 is TGTGCCAGCAGCCCCTGGGACGGCCGGGAGGGCCAGCCCCAGCATTTT.

This clonotype was counted only a few times. The rearrangement links TRBV10-3 to TRBJ2-1; the D gene is possibly TRBD2 (6 bases). CDR3 length: 15 residues. V dropped 7 bases and J dropped 9 bases, with 22 bases sitting between them. The germline CDR1 and CDR2 sequences are ENHRY and SYGVKD. The CDR3 sequence is CAIMDPGPGRGEQFF. The DNA of the CDR3 is TGTGCCATCATGGACCCGGGCCCGGGGCGGGGTGAGCAGTTCTTC.

The chain joins TRBV7-9 to TRBJ2-7, with D tentatively TRBD2 (6 bases). CDR1 and CDR2 (germline): SEHNR, FQNEAQ (reference sequence). The V gene lost 5 bases and the J gene lost 2 bases, with 13 bases spanning the gap. The CDR3 is made up of 14 amino acids. The CDR3 sequence: CASSARRDPYEQYF. The CDR3 DNA follows: TGTGCCAGCAGCGCCCGGCGGGACCCCTACGAGCAGTACTTC.

This clonotype was found a few times. This chain links TRBV10-3 with TRBJ1-1; 8 nucleotides agree with TRBD1. The junction had 9 bases not matched to a gene; V was cut back by 7 bases and J by 5 bases. Germline V gives CDR1 ENHRY, CDR2 SYGVKD. This CDR3 has 14 residues. This CDR3 reads CAITTQGEGTEAFF. CDR3 nucleotides: TGTGCCATCACTACACAGGGGGAAGGAACTGAAGCTTTCTTT.

The J gene is TRBJ2-6, the V gene TRBV28; maybe TRBD2 (6 bases). The CDR3 totals 15 residues. Per the germline V gene, CDR1 is MDHEN and CDR2 is SYDVKM. Trimming shortened V by 11 bases and J by 0 bases, and 14 bases separated the two germline ends. The CDR3 reads CARMEGASGANVLTF. The CDR3 bases are TGTGCCCGCATGGAGGGCGCCTCTGGGGCCAACGTCCTGACTTTC.

The chain links TRBV28 to TRBJ1-2; 7 bases agree with TRBD1. CDR1 is MDHEN and CDR2 is SYDVKM in the germline V gene. The CDR3 has 15 residues. The J segment lost 7 bases and the V segment lost 2 bases, leaving 10 bases of the junction unmatched. CDR3 loop: CASSLPGQFQGGYTF. For the CDR3, the DNA is TGTGCCAGCAGTTTACCGGGACAGTTTCAGGGTGGCTACACCTTC.

Here the CDR3 reads CASSQEGGHNEQFF. The CDR3 DNA is TGTGCCAGCAGCCAAGAGGGGGGTCACAATGAGCAGTTCTTC. The chain employs TRBV3-1 and TRBJ2-1, with a possible D match to TRBD2 (6 bases). The CDR3 totals 14 residues. CDR1 is LGHDT, CDR2 YNNKEL, per germline (reference sequence). V was trimmed by 0 bases and J by 5 bases, leaving 8 bases between them.

CDR3 coding DNA: TGCAGTGCCACCCTGAGAGGGAGGCCCTACGAGCAGTACTTC. Its translation: CSATLRGRPYEQYF. J is TRBJ2-7 and V is TRBV20-1; D possibly corresponds to TRBD2 (6 bases). The V and J ends lost 6 bases and 2 bases respectively, with 17 bases between them. CDR3 length: 14 residues. CDR1 is DFQATT and CDR2 is SNEGSKA in the germline V gene (reference sequence).

This sequence joins TRBV20-1 and TRBJ2-3; 10 bases agree with TRBD2. The CDR3 consists of 15 residues. With 3 bases clipped from V and 14 bases from J, the junction kept 17 bases outside the gene matches. From germline, CDR1 is DFQATT and CDR2 SNEGSKA (reference sequence). CDR3 sequence (DNA): TGCAGTGCTAGTCGCCTAGCGGGAGAGGGCAGATACGCGTATTTT. Amino acid sequence: CSASRLAGEGRYAYF.

The rearrangement joins TRBV2 to TRBJ2-6, with D possibly being TRBD1 or TRBD2 (6 bases each). The germline V gene encodes CDR1 SNHLY and CDR2 FYNNEI. The V end lost 2 bases, the J end lost 1 base, and 18 bases lay between the germline ends. The CDR3 extends over 19 amino acids. CDR3 sequence: CASSERRALGGSGANVLTF. The CDR3 DNA reads TGTGCCAGCAGTGAAAGGAGGGCCTTAGGGGGTTCTGGGGCCAACGTCCTGACTTTC. Full variable domain (outside the CDR3, taken from reference TRBV2 and TRBJ2-6): EPEVTQTPSHQVTQMGQEVILRCVPISNHLYFYWYRQILGQKVEFLVSFYNNEISEKSEIFDDQFSVERPDGSNFTLKIRSTKLEDSAMYFCASSERRALGGSGANVLTFGAGSRLTVL.

J is TRBJ2-5 and V is TRBV12-5; 8 nucleotides line up with TRBD1. The DNA matches TRBJ2-7 better at its end, which makes the J call doubtful. The CDR3 has 15 amino acids. Germline CDR1 and CDR2: LGHNT and FRNRAP. CDR3 sequence: CASGTGQARSYEQYF. In DNA form, the CDR3 reads TGTGCTAGTGGTACGGGACAGGCCCGCTCCTACGAGCAGTACTTC.

The CDR3 nucleotides are TGTGCCAGCACCCCTCGTGGGGCACCCTACGAGCAGTACTTC. Its protein is CASTPRGAPYEQYF. This rearrangement joins TRBV7-9 to TRBJ2-5; possible D gene TRBD1, 5 bases. The J call may be incorrect, as the DNA end agrees better with TRBJ2-7. The CDR3 covers 14 residues. Germline V CDR1 and CDR2: SEHNR, FQNEAQ (reference sequence).